The 12 T cell receptor beta chains in this list originate from one sample, sequenced in a study of T cells in Graves' hyperthyroidism and ophthalmopathy (dated by TCRdb to the late 2010s). Library method: multiplex PCR. Sequencing instrument: Illumina HiSeq 2000. The TCR beta CDR3 regions were amplified from RNA transcripts. A first-round RT-PCR of the TCR CDR3 used the HTBI primer set with the Qiagen OneStep RT-PCR kit. In-frame beta chains were kept once TCRdb had trimmed the public reads at Q25 with fastp and called clones with MiXCR. All rows with the same CDR3 protein become a single entry with the most common DNA and genes. For this sample the table gives around 350,000 distinct CDR3 sequences, of which roughly an eighth were detected only once. The ten biggest clones cover around a tenth of the sample. The material sequenced was blood. The origin of the receptors is a woman aged 18 to 35 with Graves' hyperthyroidism.

The genes are TRBV5-6 and TRBJ2-7; possibly TRBD2 for D (6 bases). The germline V gene has CDR1 SGHDT and CDR2 YYEEEE. V lost 2 bases to trimming and J lost 4 bases, with 16 bases between them. This CDR3 is 15 amino acids long. Written as DNA, the CDR3 is TGTGCCAGCAGCTTAACCGGGAGCCACCAATACGAGCAGTACTTC. Protein product: CASSLTGSHQYEQYF.

This clonotype was recorded a few times. The J gene is TRBJ1-1, the V gene TRBV9, with 9 bases identical to TRBD1. Germline assignment: CDR1 SGDLS and CDR2 YYNGEE. This CDR3 has 16 residues. V shed 4 bases, J shed 0 bases, and the junction held 7 bases outside the gene matches. The CDR3 region is CASSLGTGRMNTEAFF. DNA for the CDR3: TGTGCCAGCAGCTTAGGGACAGGGCGTATGAACACTGAAGCTTTCTTT.

Many counts were recorded for this clonotype. V and J are TRBV12-3 or TRBV12-4 and TRBJ1-2; D is uncertain. The CDR3 covers 13 residues. The germline V and J ends were trimmed by 10 bases and 6 bases, with 18 bases remaining between them. The CDR3 DNA follows: TGTGCCACTTTACCGGACTCTCAGGATGGCTACACCTTC. It specifies CATLPDSQDGYTF.

This clonotype has a handful of counts. The chain combines TRBV19 with TRBJ1-2; no firm D call. Trimming pared 3 bases from V and 4 bases from J, leaving 15 bases between. There are 15 residues in the CDR3. CDR1 is LNHDA, CDR2 SQIVND, per germline (reference sequence). The CDR3 protein is CASSIRRTSSYGYTF. Here the CDR3 DNA reads TGTGCCAGTAGTATTCGGAGGACGAGCAGCTATGGCTACACCTTC.

V and J are TRBV6-1 and TRBJ1-2; D possibly corresponds to TRBD1 (6 bases). The length of the CDR3 is 15 residues. V was trimmed by 7 bases and J by 0 bases, leaving 15 bases between them. CDR1 and CDR2 from the germline V gene are MNHNS and SASEGT. For the CDR3, the DNA is TGTGCCAGCATCCAATTCAGGGGAGCTAACTATGGCTACACCTTC. It encodes CASIQFRGANYGYTF.

This clonotype was seen at least ten times. The chain joins TRBV6-1 to TRBJ1-4, with D maybe TRBD1 (6 bases). Germline V gene sequence: CDR1 MNHNS, CDR2 SASEGT. V lost 5 bases and J 5 bases, leaving 12 bases between the germline ends. The CDR3 is made up of 14 amino acids. CDR3 region: CASSLRTANEKLFF. The CDR3 DNA sequence: TGTGCCAGCAGTCTCCGGACAGCCAATGAAAAACTGTTTTTT.

This clonotype was observed many times. This sequence joins TRBV5-6 and TRBJ2-7; 10 bases match TRBD2. The V and J ends lost 2 bases and 2 bases, in that order; junction bases with no gene match: 4. CDR1 SGHDT and CDR2 YYEEEE come from the germline V gene. This CDR3 region has 15 residues. This chain's CDR3 is CASSFTSGTTYEQYF. The CDR3 DNA follows: TGTGCCAGCAGCTTTACTAGCGGGACAACCTACGAGCAGTACTTC. The full variable domain, rest sourced from reference TRBV5-6 and TRBJ2-7, is DAGVTQSPTHLIKTRGQQVTLRCSPKSGHDTVSWYQQALGQGPQFIFQYYEEEERQRGNFPDRFSGHQFPNYSSELNVNALLLGDSALYLCASSFTSGTTYEQYFGPGTRLTVT.

This clonotype has at least ten counts. This rearrangement joins TRBV7-9 to TRBJ2-1, with 13 bases aligning to TRBD2. CDR1 SEHNR and CDR2 FQNEAQ come from the germline V gene (reference sequence). V lost 5 bases, J lost 7 bases, and 5 bases stayed unmatched. The CDR3 contains 15 residues. The chain's CDR3 is CASSHLTSGRNEQFF. The DNA of the CDR3 is TGTGCCAGCAGCCACCTGACTAGCGGGAGGAATGAGCAGTTCTTC.

The rearrangement joins TRBV11-2 to TRBJ2-2; a possible D gene is TRBD1 (5 bases). CDR1 is SGHAT, CDR2 FQNNGV, per germline. V lost 5 bases to trimming and J lost 0 bases, with 19 bases between them. The CDR3 length is 18 residues. The CDR3 DNA reads as TGTGCCAGCAGCCATTACCCCAACAGGAAATCGAACACCGGGGAGCTGTTTTTT. It is translated as CASSHYPNRKSNTGELFF.

This clonotype was observed at least ten times. V gene TRBV24-1 combines with J gene TRBJ1-6; 10 bases are a match to TRBD1. The CDR3 extends over 17 amino acids. CDR1 and CDR2 (germline): KGHDR, SFDVKD. J gave up 5 bases and V 4 bases, and 7 bases lay outside the gene matches. CDR3 sequence (DNA): TGTGCCACCAGTGAGGCGGGACAGGGGTTGGATAATTCACCCCTCCACTTT. It codes for CATSEAGQGLDNSPLHF.

This clonotype was seen many times. The rearrangement joins TRBV29-1 to TRBJ2-3; 8 bases fit TRBD2. Per the germline V gene, CDR1 is SQVTM and CDR2 is ANQGSEA. CDR3 size: 15 residues. The V gene end was trimmed by 5 bases and the J gene end by 4 bases; junction bases not matched to a gene: 11. In nucleotides, the CDR3 is TGCAGCGTTCAGTCTTTTAGCGGGATCTCAGATACGCAGTATTTT. Protein product: CSVQSFSGISDTQYF.

This clonotype was picked up many times. The rearrangement joins TRBV20-1 to TRBJ2-7; 9 nucleotides align to TRBD2. Trimming removed 0 bases from V and 3 bases from J; junction bases left unmatched: 6. In germline, CDR1 is DFQATT, CDR2 SNEGSKA (reference sequence). This CDR3 contains 15 residues. The CDR3 loop is CSARDRAGGVYEQYF. CDR3 sequence (DNA): TGCAGTGCTAGAGATCGGGCGGGAGGGGTCTACGAGCAGTACTTC.